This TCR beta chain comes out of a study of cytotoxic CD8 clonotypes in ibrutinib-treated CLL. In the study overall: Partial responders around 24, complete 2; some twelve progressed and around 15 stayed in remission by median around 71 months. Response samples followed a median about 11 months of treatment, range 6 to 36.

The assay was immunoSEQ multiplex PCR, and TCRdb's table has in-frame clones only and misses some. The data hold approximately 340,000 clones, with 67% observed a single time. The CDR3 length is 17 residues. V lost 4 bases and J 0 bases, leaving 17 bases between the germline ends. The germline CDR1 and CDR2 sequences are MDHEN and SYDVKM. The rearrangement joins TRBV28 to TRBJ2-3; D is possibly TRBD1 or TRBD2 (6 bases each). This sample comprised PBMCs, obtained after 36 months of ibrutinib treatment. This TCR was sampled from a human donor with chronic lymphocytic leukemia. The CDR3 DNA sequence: TGTGCCAGCAGTTCCCATCTTCAGGGGACTAGCACAGATACGCAGTATTTT. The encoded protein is CASSSHLQGTSTDTQYF.